Following are 23 T cell receptor beta chains from one sample sequenced in a study of blood T cell repertoires in COVID-19. Produced via immunoSEQ multiplex PCR; TCRdb's table is partial and in-frame only. The sample shows 100,000 or so clones, roughly 69% of them seen only once. The sample taken for sequencing was peripheral blood. These receptors came from a man older than 75 with acute or convalescent COVID-19.

This clone was detected only a few times. This chain links TRBV18 with TRBJ2-7, with 7 bases that match TRBD1. The V gene end was trimmed by 5 bases and the J gene end by 5 bases; junction bases not matched to a gene: 3. Per germline, CDR1 KGHSH and CDR2 LQKENI. The CDR3 contains 12 residues. CDR3 residues: CASSYRGDEQYF. CDR3 DNA sequence: TGTGCCAGCTCATACAGGGGAGACGAGCAGTACTTC.

The count of this clone is one. CDR3 sequence (DNA): TGTGCCAGCAGCCGAGGCGGACTGCGGGGGGATACGCAGTATTTT. It encodes CASSRGGLRGDTQYF. This chain links TRBV7-8 with TRBJ2-3; 7 bases are shared with TRBD2. Germline CDR1 SGHVS, CDR2 FQNEAQ. This CDR3 comprises 15 residues. V lost 5 bases to trimming and J lost 6 bases; unmatched junction nucleotides: 11.

The rearrangement joins TRBV28 to TRBJ1-3; D perhaps matches TRBD1 (5 bases). Trimming stripped 6 bases from V and 2 bases from J, with 14 bases between. This CDR3 spans 15 amino acids. Germline CDR1 MDHEN, CDR2 SYDVKM. The CDR3 DNA follows: TGTGCCAGCAGAAGTCAGGGAATTGCTGGAAACACCATATATTTT. It is translated as CASRSQGIAGNTIYF. The full variable domain, its missing parts supplied by reference TRBV28 and TRBJ1-3, is DVKVTQSSRYLVKRTGEKVFLECVQDMDHENMFWYRQDPGLGLRLIYFSYDVKMKEKGDIPEGYSVSREKKERFSLILESASTNQTSMYLCASRSQGIAGNTIYFGEGSWLTVV.

The rearrangement links TRBV5-1 to TRBJ2-1, with TRBD2 identical over 9 bases. Germline V gene data show CDR1 as SGHRS and CDR2 as YFSETQ. Losses at the gene ends were 6 bases for V and 3 bases for J; bases not matched to a gene: 10. CDR3 size: 16 residues. Here the CDR3 reads CASTPLAGEGYNEQFF. Here the CDR3 DNA reads TGCGCCAGCACCCCATTAGCGGGAGAGGGCTACAATGAGCAGTTCTTC.

This clone was seen a handful of times. The chain uses TRBV6-5 and TRBJ1-1, with a tentative D call TRBD1 (6 bases). Germline V gives CDR1 MNHEY, CDR2 SVGAGI. This CDR3 contains 15 residues. V was clipped by 4 bases and J by 2 bases, with 14 bases between them. CDR3 sequence: CASSLRRTVNTEAFF. CDR3 DNA sequence: TGTGCCAGCAGTTTACGGAGGACAGTCAACACTGAAGCTTTCTTT.

The chain links TRBV5-1 to TRBJ2-7; 13 bases align to TRBD2. Germline assignment: CDR1 SGHRS and CDR2 YFSETQ. This CDR3 region has 19 residues. The trim removed 4 bases at V and 3 bases at J, leaving 16 bases unmatched. For the CDR3, the DNA is TGCGCCAGCAGCATAGAACCCCCCGGGACTAGCGGGACCTACTACGAGCAGTACTTC. Protein product: CASSIEPPGTSGTYYEQYF.

The chain couples TRBV11-2 to TRBJ1-1; no reliable D call. The CDR3 contains 10 residues. Looked up from germline, CDR1 is SGHAT and CDR2 is FQNNGV. Trimming shortened V by 7 bases and J by 4 bases, and 4 bases separated the two germline ends. The CDR3 DNA reads TGTGCCAGCAAGCCCACTGAAGCTTTCTTT. It encodes CASKPTEAFF.

The J gene is TRBJ1-1, the V gene TRBV11-2; D unclear. Germline CDR1 is SGHAT and CDR2 is FQNNGV. The CDR3 spans 14 residues. Between the trimmed V and J ends, which lost 1 base and 2 bases, there was a span of 8 bases. The CDR3 DNA follows: TGTGCCAGCAGCTTAGCCGCGTTCAACACTGAAGCTTTCTTT. Translated, it gives CASSLAAFNTEAFF.

The chain couples TRBV5-1 to TRBJ2-5; D is uncertain. Germline V lookup: CDR1 SGHRS, CDR2 YFSETQ. CDR3 length: 13 amino acids. The V and J ends lost 3 bases and 7 bases respectively, with 13 bases between them. Here the CDR3 reads CASSYAEERTQYF. The CDR3 DNA reads as TGCGCCAGCAGCTATGCCGAGGAACGGACCCAGTACTTC.

J is TRBJ2-7 and V is TRBV25-1; D unclear. The CDR3 is 13 residues long. V lost 8 bases to trimming and J lost 5 bases, with 16 bases between them. Germline-derived CDR1 and CDR2 are MGHDK and SYGVNS. The CDR3 loop reads CASLDWASNEQYF. The CDR3 nucleotides read TGTGCCAGCCTCGATTGGGCTTCTAACGAGCAGTACTTC.

The chain links TRBV6-5 to TRBJ2-6; TRBD2 might be the D (6 bases). Trimming removed 5 bases from V and 4 bases from J, with 12 bases in between. The CDR3 covers 15 residues. Germline V gene data show CDR1 as MNHEY and CDR2 as SVGAGI. CDR3 protein: CASSRDSGGANVLTF. The DNA for the CDR3 is TGTGCCAGCAGTAGGGACTCGGGCGGGGCCAACGTCCTGACTTTC.

V and J are TRBV28 and TRBJ2-1; 10 bases map to TRBD2. The CDR3 consists of 16 residues. Looked up from germline, CDR1 is MDHEN and CDR2 is SYDVKM. Unmatched junction bases numbered 5, after V lost 4 bases and J lost 2 bases. The CDR3 spells CASSSPSGRAYNEQFF. As DNA, the CDR3 is TGTGCCAGCAGTTCCCCGAGCGGGAGGGCCTACAATGAGCAGTTCTTC.

The rearrangement links TRBV2 to TRBJ1-2, with 9 bases matching TRBD1. V lost 7 bases to trimming and J lost 4 bases; unmatched junction nucleotides: 7. The CDR3 runs 14 residues. The germline gives CDR1 SNHLY, CDR2 FYNNEI. The CDR3, as DNA: TGTGCCAGCACCAACACAGGGGGCGGCTATGGCTACACCTTC. Amino acid sequence: CASTNTGGGYGYTF.

The chain links TRBV9 to TRBJ2-1, with a tentative D call TRBD2 (5 bases). Trimming removed 0 bases at V and 2 bases at J, with 12 bases between. The CDR3 loop spans 16 amino acids. Germline CDR1 is SGDLS and CDR2 is YYNGEE. The CDR3 reads CASSVEGGPPYNEQFF. The CDR3, as DNA: TGTGCCAGCAGCGTAGAAGGCGGGCCTCCCTACAATGAGCAGTTCTTC.

The chain recombines TRBV9 with TRBJ1-2; 7 bases agree with TRBD1. The germline CDR1 and CDR2 sequences are SGDLS and YYNGEE. The CDR3 totals 15 residues. V was clipped by 6 bases and J by 4 bases; unmatched bases: 12. The CDR3 nucleotides are TGTGCCAGCACCCCCATGGACAGGCAGGGCTATGGCTACACCTTC. This sequence encodes CASTPMDRQGYGYTF.

This clone showed up just a few times. This chain joins TRBV11-3 and TRBJ1-5, with unresolved D. V lost 4 bases to trimming and J lost 1 base, with 14 bases between them. The germline V gene encodes CDR1 SGHNT and CDR2 YENEEA. The CDR3 covers 16 residues. Here the CDR3 DNA reads TGTGCCAGCAGCTCATCAGAAGAAGCGAGCAATCAGCCCCAGCATTTT. It yields the protein CASSSSEEASNQPQHF. The full variable domain, with the rest looked up from reference TRBV11-3 and TRBJ1-5, is EAGVVQSPRYKIIEKKQPVAFWCNPISGHNTLYWYLQNLGQGPELLIRYENEEAVDDSQLPKDRFSAERLKGVDSTLKIQPAELGDSAVYLCASSSSEEASNQPQHFGDGTRLSIL.

This sequence joins TRBV11-1 and TRBJ2-1; 8 bases are shared with TRBD1. The CDR3 totals 15 residues. In germline, CDR1 is SGHAT, CDR2 FQDESV (reference sequence). J was trimmed by 9 bases and V by 5 bases; bases with no gene match: 12. Here the CDR3 reads CASSDPRDRRGEQFF. DNA of the CDR3: TGTGCCAGCAGCGACCCCCGGGACAGGAGAGGTGAGCAGTTCTTC.

V is TRBV7-6 and J is TRBJ2-2; D might be TRBD2 (5 bases). The CDR3 sequence is 14 residues long. The ends were cut back, 4 bases at V and 4 bases at J, with 10 bases in the middle. Germline V lookup: CDR1 SGHVS, CDR2 FNYEAQ. The CDR3 coding sequence is TGTGCCAGCAGCTCGGACCTAGCCACCGGGGAGCTGTTTTTT. Translating it yields CASSSDLATGELFF.

The rearrangement links TRBV4-3 to TRBJ1-6; D unresolved. Deletions cut 0 bases from V and 7 bases from J, with 10 bases between. Per the germline V gene, CDR1 is LGHNA and CDR2 is YSLEER. The CDR3 consists of 15 residues. CDR3 coding DNA: TGCGCCAGCAGCCAAGATGCGGAAGACAATTCACCCCTCCACTTT. Translating it yields CASSQDAEDNSPLHF.

J is TRBJ1-2 and V is TRBV2; TRBD1 is a possible D gene (6 bases). The CDR3 extends over 13 amino acids. Germline V gives CDR1 SNHLY, CDR2 FYNNEI. V was pared by 6 bases and J by 7 bases, with 15 bases between. CDR3 DNA sequence: TGTGCCAGCAGAAACGGGACAAGGGCTGGCTACACCTTC. Amino acid sequence: CASRNGTRAGYTF.

The sample holds a few counts of this clone. The gene calls are TRBV4-3 and TRBJ2-3; possibly TRBD2 for D (6 bases). The CDR3 runs 15 residues. Trimming left V 4 bases short and J 2 bases short, with 13 bases between. Germline V gives CDR1 LGHNA, CDR2 YSLEER. The CDR3 nucleotides are TGCGCCAGCAGCCCCGATAGCGGCATCACAGATACGCAGTATTTT. Protein product: CASSPDSGITDTQYF.

The chain recombines TRBV28 with TRBJ1-2; tentatively, D is TRBD1 (6 bases). V was cut by 6 bases and J by 5 bases, with 25 bases left in between. This CDR3 is built from 17 residues. Per germline, CDR1 MDHEN and CDR2 SYDVKM. This chain's CDR3 is CASSRMMGAVSPYGYTF. CDR3 coding DNA: TGTGCCAGCAGCCGGATGATGGGGGCGGTTTCTCCTTATGGCTACACCTTC.

V is TRBV7-2 and J is TRBJ2-7; D gene unclear. The germline V gene encodes CDR1 SGHTA and CDR2 FQGNSA. This CDR3 spans 13 amino acids. Trimming removed 2 bases at V and 3 bases at J, with 8 bases between. The CDR3 loop is CASSLTRLYEQYF. The DNA for the CDR3 is TGTGCCAGCAGCTTAACCAGGCTCTACGAGCAGTACTTC.